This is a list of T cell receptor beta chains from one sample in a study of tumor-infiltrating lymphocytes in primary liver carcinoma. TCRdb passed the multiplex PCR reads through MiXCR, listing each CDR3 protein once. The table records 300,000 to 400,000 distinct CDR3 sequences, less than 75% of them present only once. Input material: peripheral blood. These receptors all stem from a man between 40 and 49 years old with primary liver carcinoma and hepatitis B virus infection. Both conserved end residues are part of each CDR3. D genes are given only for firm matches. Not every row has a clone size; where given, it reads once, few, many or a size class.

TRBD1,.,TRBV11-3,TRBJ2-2,TGTGCCAGCTCGGACAGGGACCACGGGGAGCTGTTTTTT,CASSDRDHGELFF
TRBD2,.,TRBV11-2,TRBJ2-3,TGTGTCAGCAGCTTAGAGTGGGGCGGGGGGTACACAGATACGCAGTATTTT,CVSSLEWGGGYTDTQYF
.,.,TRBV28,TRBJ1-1,TGTGCCAGCAGTTCTCGATCTCCCGCCAGGGCCCCTGAAGCTTTCTTT,CASSSRSPARAPEAFF
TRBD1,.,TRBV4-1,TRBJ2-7,TGCGCCAGTAGCCAAAAGACAGGGTGGTACGAGCAGTACTTC,CASSQKTGWYEQYF
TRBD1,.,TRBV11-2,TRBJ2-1,TGTGCCAGCAGCTCAACTCCCCAGGGACAGGGGTTTTTGAGCGGGAGAATAAATGAGCAATTCTTC,CASSSTPQGQGFLSGRINEQFF
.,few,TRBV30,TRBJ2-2,TGTGCCTGGAGTGCAGTCCCCGAGGGAGCCGGGGAGCTGTTTTTT,CAWSAVPEGAGELFF
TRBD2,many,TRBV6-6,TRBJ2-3,TGTGCCAGCAGATCGGGAGGGGGTACAGATACGCAGTATTTT,CASRSGGGTDTQYF
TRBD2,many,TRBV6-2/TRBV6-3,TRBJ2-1,TGTGCCAGCAGTTACCCCGGACTAGCGGGAGGGTCTTACAATGAGCAGTTCTTC,CASSYPGLAGGSYNEQFF
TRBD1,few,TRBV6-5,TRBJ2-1,TGTGCCAGCAGTGACACCGGGACAGGGGCCTACAATGAGCAGTTCTTC,CASSDTGTGAYNEQFF
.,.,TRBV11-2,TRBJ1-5,TGTGCCAGCAACCGGGGGAGGGGCAATAAGCCCCAACATTTT,CASNRGRGNKPQHF
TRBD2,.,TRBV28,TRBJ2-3,TGTGCCACCAAACTAGCGAGTAGGACAGATACGCAGTATTTT,CATKLASRTDTQYF
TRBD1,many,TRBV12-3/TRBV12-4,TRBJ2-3,TGTGCCAGCAGTTTCGGACAGGGGGTAACAGATACGCAGTATTTT,CASSFGQGVTDTQYF
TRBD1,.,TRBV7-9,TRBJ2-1,TGTGCCAGCAGCGCCACCTCCGGGACAGGGGGCAGGAATGAGCAGTTCTTC,CASSATSGTGGRNEQFF
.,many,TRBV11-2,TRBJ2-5,TGTGCCAGCAGCTCCCGGGGATTAGAATTGGTAGAGACCCAGTACTTC,CASSSRGLELVETQYF
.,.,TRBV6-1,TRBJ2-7,TGTGCCAGCAGTGAAGCGGAGAGGACAGCGAAGTACTTC,CASSEAERTAKYF
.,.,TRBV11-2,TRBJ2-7,TGTGCCAGCAGCAGGAGCTCCTACGAGGAGTACTTC,CASSRSSYEEYF
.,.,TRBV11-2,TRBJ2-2,TGTGCCGGCAGTTTAGTTGGCCAGGTCACCCGGGAGCTGTTTTTT,CAGSLVGQVTRELFF
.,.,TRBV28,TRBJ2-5,TGTGCCAGCAGTTTAGGGGGGCATGAGACCCAGTACTTC,CASSLGGHETQYF
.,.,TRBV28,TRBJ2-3,TGTGCCAGCAGACCTGAGAGAGTCACAGATACGCAGTATTTT,CASRPERVTDTQYF
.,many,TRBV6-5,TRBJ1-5,TGTGCCAGCAGTTATGGTGGGGGTAGCAATCAGCCCCAGCATTTT,CASSYGGGSNQPQHF
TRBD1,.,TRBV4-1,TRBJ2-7,TGCGCCAGCACCCAAGAGGGGGCTTCTCTCCCCTACGAGCAGTACTTC,CASTQEGASLPYEQYF
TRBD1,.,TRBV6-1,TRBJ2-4,TGTGCCTGCAGTGAAGGACAGGGGAACATTCAGTATTTC,CACSEGQGNIQYF
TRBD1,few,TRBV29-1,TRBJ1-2,TGCAGCGTTGAAAAGGCGGTCCCGACAGGGATCTCTGGGCTTAGCTATGGCTACACCTTC,CSVEKAVPTGISGLSYGYTF
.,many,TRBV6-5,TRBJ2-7,TGTGCCAGCAGTTCCTTTAGCGGTTCCTACGAGCAGTACTTC,CASSSFSGSYEQYF
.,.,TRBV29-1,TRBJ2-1,TGCAACACCCTGACAGGTACCCTCGGCGATGAGCAGTTCTTC,CNTLTGTLGDEQFF
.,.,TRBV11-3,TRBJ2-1,TGTACCAGCAGCTCCACGAGGCAGGGGAATGAGCAGTTCTTC,CTSSSTRQGNEQFF
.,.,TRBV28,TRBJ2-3,TGTGCCAGCAGCGCCCTCCGAGATACGCAGTATTTT,CASSALRDTQYF
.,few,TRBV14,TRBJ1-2,TGTGCCAGCAGCCAGGGGGCCACCGGCTACACCTTC,CASSQGATGYTF
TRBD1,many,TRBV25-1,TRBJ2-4,TGTGCCAGCAGTGGACAGGACAGGGTGGAGGGGACCAAAAACATTCAGTACTTC,CASSGQDRVEGTKNIQYF
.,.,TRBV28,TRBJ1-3,TGTGCCAGCAGGTCATTGGATCGGTCTGGAAACACCATATATTTT,CASRSLDRSGNTIYF
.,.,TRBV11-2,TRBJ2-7,TGTGCCAGAAGCTTAGATTGGGACAGCCGCGGGGTGCAGTACTTC,CARSLDWDSRGVQYF
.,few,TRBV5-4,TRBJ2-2,TGTGCCAGCAGCGAAGTGGGAGCCACCGGGGAGCTGTTTTTT,CASSEVGATGELFF
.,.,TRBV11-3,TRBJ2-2,TGTGCCAGCAGCTTCCGGCCGAACACCGGGGAGCTGTTCTTT,CASSFRPNTGELFF
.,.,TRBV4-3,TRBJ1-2,TGCGCCAGTAACCAAGGAGTAGGGAGTAGCTATGGCTACACCTTC,CASNQGVGSSYGYTF
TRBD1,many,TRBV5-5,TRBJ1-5,TGTGCCAGCAGCTTAGAACAGGGGGGTAATCAGCCCCAGCATTTT,CASSLEQGGNQPQHF
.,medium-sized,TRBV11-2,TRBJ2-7,TGTGCCAGCAGCCTCGGCCTGGAGCAGTACTTC,CASSLGLEQYF
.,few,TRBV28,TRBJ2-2,TGTGCCAGCAGTTTCTATAAGGAGGCCGGGGAGCTGTTTTTT,CASSFYKEAGELFF
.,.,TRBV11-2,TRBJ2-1,TGTACCAGCAGCTTTTCTCTCGTGGGAGGAAGGAAGCAGTTCTTC,CTSSFSLVGGRKQFF
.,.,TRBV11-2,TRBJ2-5,TGTGCCAACAGCCCCATCTTGGGGTCTCCGGAGACCCAGTACTTC,CANSPILGSPETQYF
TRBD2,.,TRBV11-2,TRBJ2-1,TGTGCCAGCAGCCAGACTAGCGGGAGGGTCATTGTGCAGTTCTTC,CASSQTSGRVIVQFF
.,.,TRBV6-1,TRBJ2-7,TGTGCCAGCGGTGTAGTCCAGGGGACTACCTACGAGCAGTACTTC,CASGVVQGTTYEQYF
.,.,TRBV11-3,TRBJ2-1,TGTACCAGCAGCTTAGCCAGGGGAAACAATGATCAGTTCTTC,CTSSLARGNNDQFF
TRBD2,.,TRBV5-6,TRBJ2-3,TGTGCCAGCAGCTTGGGACTAGCGGGAGTACGAGCAGATACGCAGTATTTT,CASSLGLAGVRADTQYF
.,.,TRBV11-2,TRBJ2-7,TGTGCCAGCGGCTTAGTATCCGGACATACCTACGAGCAGTACTTC,CASGLVSGHTYEQYF